These 17 T cell receptor beta chains originate from one sample sequenced in a study of T cell responses to AZD1222 COVID-19 vaccine. Some clones are missing from TCRdb's copy, which holds only in-frame ones; the method was immunoSEQ multiplex PCR. The sample comprises about 61,000 clones, about 90% of which are singletons, and around 5.2% rests with the top ten. The input for sequencing was peripheral blood, taken on day 0 of AZD1222 vaccination. These receptors were taken from an adult in good health.

This chain uses TRBV19 with TRBJ1-1; 10 bases match TRBD1. Trimming cost V 5 bases and J 5 bases; bases outside gene matches: 8. Germline CDR1 LNHDA, CDR2 SQIVND (reference sequence). This CDR3 region has 15 residues. DNA of the CDR3: TGTGCCAGTAGTCTCCGACAGGGGGCTTTTACTGAAGCTTTCTTT. Translating it yields CASSLRQGAFTEAFF. Combining the CDR3 with reference TRBV19 and TRBJ1-1 gives the whole variable domain DGGITQSPKYLFRKEGQNVTLSCEQNLNHDAMYWYRQDPGQGLRLIYYSQIVNDFQKGDIAEGYSVSREKKESFPLTVTSAQKNPTAFYLCASSLRQGAFTEAFFGQGTRLTVV.

The chain employs TRBV12-5 and TRBJ1-3; possible D gene TRBD1, 6 bases. Trimming pared 5 bases from V and 7 bases from J, leaving 21 bases between. CDR1 and CDR2 from the germline V gene are LGHNT and FRNRAP. CDR3 length: 16 residues. CDR3 nucleotide sequence: TGTGCTAGTGGTCCTCGGACAGTCGGTAGTCGTAACACCATATATTTT. This sequence encodes CASGPRTVGSRNTIYF. Supplemented by reference TRBV12-5 and TRBJ1-3, the full variable domain reads DARVTQTPRHKVTEMGQEVTMRCQPILGHNTVFWYRQTMMQGLELLAYFRNRAPLDDSGMPKDRFSAEMPDATLATLKIQPSEPRDSAVYFCASGPRTVGSRNTIYFGEGSWLTVV.

The V call is TRBV5-8, the J call TRBJ1-2; no clear D gene. Between the trimmed V and J ends, which lost 3 bases and 7 bases, there was a span of 10 bases. The CDR3 is made up of 12 amino acids. Germline CDR1 is SGHTS and CDR2 is YDEGEE. The CDR3, as DNA: TGTGCCAGCAGCTCGAGGGTGGGTGGCTACACCTTC. Its protein is CASSSRVGGYTF.

The V gene is TRBV5-5, the J gene TRBJ2-1; 7 positions agree with TRBD2. Per germline, CDR1 SGHKS and CDR2 YYEKEE (reference sequence). V was pared by 3 bases and J by 8 bases, with 8 bases of the junction left unmatched. The CDR3 is 14 amino acids. This CDR3 is CASSSGGEVDEQFF. Written as DNA, the CDR3 is TGTGCCAGCAGCTCGGGGGGAGAGGTAGATGAGCAGTTCTTC.

The V gene is TRBV6-5, the J gene TRBJ1-4, with D maybe TRBD1 (6 bases). V dropped 5 bases and J dropped 7 bases, with 14 bases sitting between them. Germline CDR1 is MNHEY and CDR2 is SVGAGI. CDR3 length equals 14 residues. The CDR3 nucleotides read TGTGCCAGCAGTCACAGGGTGGCCGGTGAAAAACTGTTTTTT. Translation: CASSHRVAGEKLFF.

The chain couples TRBV5-5 to TRBJ1-5; D might be TRBD1 (5 bases). Germline V gene lookup returns CDR1 SGHKS and CDR2 YYEKEE (reference sequence). The CDR3 has 13 amino acids. Trimming took 1 base from V and 6 from J, leaving 8 bases between them. CDR3: CASSLTGPQPQHF. The DNA for the CDR3 is TGTGCCAGCAGCTTGACGGGACCTCAGCCCCAGCATTTT.

The CDR3 protein is CASRGGRNQPQHF. CDR3 coding DNA: TGTGCCAGTCGAGGGGGCAGGAATCAGCCCCAGCATTTT. This chain uses TRBV27 with TRBJ1-5; 7 bases agree with TRBD1. V shed 9 bases, J shed 4 bases, and the junction held 6 bases outside the gene matches. This CDR3 spans 13 amino acids. The V gene's germline CDR1 is MNHEY and CDR2 SMNVEV (reference sequence).

In nucleotides, the CDR3 is TGTGCCAGCTCACCGAGCGGGTATGAAGCTTTCTTT. It specifies CASSPSGYEAFF. The V gene is TRBV18, the J gene TRBJ1-1; no firm D call. CDR1 and CDR2 (germline): KGHSH, LQKENI. The CDR3 consists of 12 residues. The V gene lost 3 bases and the J gene lost 7 bases, with 9 bases spanning the gap. Full variable domain (missing parts from reference TRBV18 and TRBJ1-1): NAGVMQNPRHLVRRRGQEARLRCSPMKGHSHVYWYRQLPEEGLKFMVYLQKENIIDESGMPKERFSAEFPKEGPSILRIQQVVRGDSAAYFCASSPSGYEAFFGQGTRLTVV.

The V and J genes are TRBV20-1 and TRBJ1-2; 10 bases align to TRBD1. The germline V gene has CDR1 DFQATT and CDR2 SNEGSKA (reference sequence). CDR3 size: 11 residues. CDR3 nucleotide sequence: TGCAGGCCCGGGACAGGGGACGGCTACACCTTC. This encodes CRPGTGDGYTF.

This clone has just a few counts. The rearrangement links TRBV5-1 to TRBJ1-3; TRBD1 matches at 8 bases. J was trimmed by 4 bases and V by 3 bases; bases with no gene match: 6. The CDR3 is 15 amino acids. Germline CDR1 and CDR2: SGHRS and YFSETQ. In DNA form, the CDR3 reads TGCGCCAGCAGCTCCCAGGGGGCCACCGGAAACACCATATATTTT. Amino acid sequence: CASSSQGATGNTIYF.

The J gene is TRBJ1-2, the V gene TRBV7-8; 11 bases agree with TRBD1. CDR1 SGHVS and CDR2 FQNEAQ come from the germline V gene. Germline trimming cut 4 bases from V and 5 bases from J; bases unmatched to any gene: 12. CDR3 length equals 17 residues. In DNA form, the CDR3 reads TGTGCCAGCAGCTCCCAACCGGGACAGGGGGATCGTTATGGCTACACCTTC. Translating gives CASSSQPGQGDRYGYTF.

This sequence joins TRBV7-6 and TRBJ1-4; D might be TRBD1 (6 bases). From germline, CDR1 is SGHVS and CDR2 FNYEAQ. Trimming left V 5 bases short and J 8 bases short, with 18 bases between. This CDR3 has 15 amino acids. Here the CDR3 reads CASSINRARNEKLFF. The CDR3 DNA reads TGTGCCAGCAGCATAAACAGGGCGAGGAACGAAAAACTGTTTTTT.

The chain couples TRBV5-5 to TRBJ1-4, with 9 bases matching TRBD1. CDR1 is SGHKS and CDR2 is YYEKEE in the germline V gene (reference sequence). V lost 0 bases, J lost 9 bases, and 3 bases stayed unmatched. The CDR3 is 14 amino acids. The CDR3, as DNA: TGTGCCAGCAGCTTGGTGACAGGGGGACAAAAACTGTTTTTT. This translates into CASSLVTGGQKLFF. The full variable domain, rest sourced from reference TRBV5-5 and TRBJ1-4, is DAGVTQSPTHLIKTRGQQVTLRCSPISGHKSVSWYQQVLGQGPQFIFQYYEKEERGRGNFPDRFSARQFPNYSSELNVNALLLGDSALYLCASSLVTGGQKLFFGSGTQLSVL.

This chain connects TRBV23-1 to TRBJ2-5; no clear D. TRBV23-1 is filed as an ORF, its function uncertain. V was cut by 2 bases and J by 2 bases, with 9 bases left in between. The CDR3 length is 14 residues. In DNA form, the CDR3 reads TGCGCCAGCAGTCAAACCCGAGGTCAAGAGACCCAGTACTTC. This codes for CASSQTRGQETQYF.

This chain uses TRBV30 with TRBJ1-4; D perhaps matches TRBD1 (5 bases). V lost 4 bases and J lost 6, with 12 bases in between. CDR1 is GTSNPN and CDR2 is SVGIG in the germline V gene (reference sequence). The CDR3 runs to 13 residues. The CDR3 is CAWKVTGDEKLFF. The CDR3 bases are TGTGCCTGGAAGGTTACAGGAGATGAAAAACTGTTTTTT.

J is TRBJ2-6 and V is TRBV27, with 9 bases lining up with TRBD1. V gave up 5 bases and J gave up 0 bases; unmatched junction bases: 5. Germline CDR1 reads MNHEY; CDR2 reads SMNVEV (reference sequence). The CDR3 spans 17 residues. The CDR3 region is CASSGGQGGSGANVLTF. The CDR3 DNA reads as TGTGCCAGCAGTGGGGGACAGGGAGGCTCTGGGGCCAACGTCCTGACTTTC.

The chain links TRBV5-1 to TRBJ1-3, with D unresolved. This CDR3 comprises 13 residues. V gave up 5 bases and J gave up 0 bases, with 6 bases separating them. Germline V gives CDR1 SGHRS, CDR2 YFSETQ. CDR3 region: CASRQSSGNTIYF. The CDR3 coding sequence is TGCGCCAGCAGGCAGAGCTCTGGAAACACCATATATTTT. The entire variable domain, with the rest obtained from reference TRBV5-1 and TRBJ1-3, is as follows: KAGVTQTPRYLIKTRGQQVTLSCSPISGHRSVSWYQQTPGQGLQFLFEYFSETQRNKGNFPGRFSGRQFSNSRSEMNVSTLELGDSALYLCASRQSSGNTIYFGEGSWLTVV.